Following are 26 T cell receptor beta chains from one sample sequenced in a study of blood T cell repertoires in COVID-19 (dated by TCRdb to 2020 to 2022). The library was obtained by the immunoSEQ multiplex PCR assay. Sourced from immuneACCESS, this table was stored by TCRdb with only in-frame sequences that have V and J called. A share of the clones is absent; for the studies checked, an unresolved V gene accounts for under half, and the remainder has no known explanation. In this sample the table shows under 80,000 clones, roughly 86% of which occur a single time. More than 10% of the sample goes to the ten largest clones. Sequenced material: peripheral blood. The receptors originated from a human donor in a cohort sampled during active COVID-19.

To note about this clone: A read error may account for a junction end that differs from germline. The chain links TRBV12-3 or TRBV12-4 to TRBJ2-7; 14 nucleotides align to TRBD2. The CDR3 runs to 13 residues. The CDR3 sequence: CASSEGTSGGTHF. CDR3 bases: TGTGCCAGCAGTGAGGGGACTAGCGGGGGAACGCACTTC.

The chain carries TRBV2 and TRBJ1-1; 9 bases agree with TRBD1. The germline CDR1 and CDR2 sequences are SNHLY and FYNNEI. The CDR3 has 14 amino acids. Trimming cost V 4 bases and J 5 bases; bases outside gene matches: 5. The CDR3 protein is CASSVGQGFTEAFF. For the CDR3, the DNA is TGTGCCAGCAGTGTCGGACAGGGGTTTACTGAAGCTTTCTTT.

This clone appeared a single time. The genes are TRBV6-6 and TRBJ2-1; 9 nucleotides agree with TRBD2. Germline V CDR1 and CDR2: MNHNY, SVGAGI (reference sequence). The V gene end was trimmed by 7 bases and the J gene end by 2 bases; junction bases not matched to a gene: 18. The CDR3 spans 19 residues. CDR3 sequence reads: CASTYRGQPRGGPYNEQFF. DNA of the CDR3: TGTGCCAGCACCTACCGGGGGCAACCGCGGGGGGGGCCCTACAATGAGCAGTTCTTC.

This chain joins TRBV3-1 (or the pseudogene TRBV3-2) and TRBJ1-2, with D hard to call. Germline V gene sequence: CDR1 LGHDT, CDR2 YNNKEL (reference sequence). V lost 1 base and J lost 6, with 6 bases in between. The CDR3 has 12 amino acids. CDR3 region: CASSQAEDGYTF. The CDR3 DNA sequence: TGTGCCAGCAGCCAAGCGGAGGATGGCTACACCTTC.

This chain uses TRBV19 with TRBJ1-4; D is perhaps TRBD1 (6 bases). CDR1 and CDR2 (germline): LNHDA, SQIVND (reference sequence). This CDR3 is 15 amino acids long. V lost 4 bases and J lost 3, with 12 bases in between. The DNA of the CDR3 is TGTGCCAGTAGTAACCAGGGGATCCCTAATGAAAAACTGTTTTTT. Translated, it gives CASSNQGIPNEKLFF.

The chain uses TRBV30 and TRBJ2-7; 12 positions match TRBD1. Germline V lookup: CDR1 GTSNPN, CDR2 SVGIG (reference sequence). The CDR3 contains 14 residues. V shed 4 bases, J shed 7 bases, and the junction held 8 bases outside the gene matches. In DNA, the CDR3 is TGTGCCTGGACCCCGGGACAGGGGGCTAATGAGCAGTACTTC. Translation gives CAWTPGQGANEQYF. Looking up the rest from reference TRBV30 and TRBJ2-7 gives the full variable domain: SQTIHQWPATLVQPVGSPLSLECTVEGTSNPNLYWYRQAAGRGLQLLFYSVGIGQISSEVPQNLSASRPQDRQFILSSKKLLLSDSGFYLCAWTPGQGANEQYFGPGTRLTVT.

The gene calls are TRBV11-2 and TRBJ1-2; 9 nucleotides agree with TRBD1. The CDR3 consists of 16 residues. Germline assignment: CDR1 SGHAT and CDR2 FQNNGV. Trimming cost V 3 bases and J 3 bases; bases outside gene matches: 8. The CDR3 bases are TGTGCCAGCAGCTTCAACCGGGACAGGGCTGACTATGGCTACACCTTC. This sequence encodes CASSFNRDRADYGYTF.

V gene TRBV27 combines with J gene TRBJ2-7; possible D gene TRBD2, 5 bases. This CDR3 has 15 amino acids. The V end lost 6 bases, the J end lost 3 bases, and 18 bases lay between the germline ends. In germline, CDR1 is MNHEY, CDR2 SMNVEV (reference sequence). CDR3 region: CASRIPGDHYYEQYF. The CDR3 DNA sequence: TGTGCCAGCAGAATCCCCGGGGATCATTACTACGAGCAGTACTTC.

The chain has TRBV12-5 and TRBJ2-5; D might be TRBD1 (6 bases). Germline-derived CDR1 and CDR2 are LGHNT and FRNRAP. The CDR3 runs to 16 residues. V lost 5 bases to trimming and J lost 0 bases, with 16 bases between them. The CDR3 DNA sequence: TGTGCTAGTGGTCCGGACAGCAACCCTTACCAAGAGACCCAGTACTTC. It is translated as CASGPDSNPYQETQYF. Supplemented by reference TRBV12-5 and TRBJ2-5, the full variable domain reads DARVTQTPRHKVTEMGQEVTMRCQPILGHNTVFWYRQTMMQGLELLAYFRNRAPLDDSGMPKDRFSAEMPDATLATLKIQPSEPRDSAVYFCASGPDSNPYQETQYFGPGTRLLVL.

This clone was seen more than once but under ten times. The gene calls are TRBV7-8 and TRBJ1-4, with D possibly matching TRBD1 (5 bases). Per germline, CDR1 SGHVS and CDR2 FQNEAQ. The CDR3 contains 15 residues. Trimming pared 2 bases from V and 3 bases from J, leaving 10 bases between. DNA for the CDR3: TGTGCCAGCAGCTTACAGGGTGATGCTAATGAAAAACTGTTTTTT. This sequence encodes CASSLQGDANEKLFF.

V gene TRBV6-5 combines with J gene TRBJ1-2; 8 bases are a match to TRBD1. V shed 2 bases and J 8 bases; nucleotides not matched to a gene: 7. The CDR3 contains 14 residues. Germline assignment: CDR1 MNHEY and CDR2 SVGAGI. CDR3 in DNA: TGTGCCAGCAGTTACCGTACGACAGGGGAAGGCTACACCTTC. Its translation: CASSYRTTGEGYTF.

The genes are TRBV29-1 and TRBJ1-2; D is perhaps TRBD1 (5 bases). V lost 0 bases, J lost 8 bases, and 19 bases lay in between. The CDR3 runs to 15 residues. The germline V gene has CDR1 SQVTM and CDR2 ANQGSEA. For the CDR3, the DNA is TGCAGCGTTGAAGATGACTGGGACTCGTCGAGGGGCTACACCTTC. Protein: CSVEDDWDSSRGYTF. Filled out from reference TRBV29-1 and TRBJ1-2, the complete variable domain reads SAVISQKPSRDICQRGTSLTIQCQVDSQVTMMFWYRQQPGQSLTLIATANQGSEATYESGFVIDKFPISRPNLTFSTLTVSNMSPEDSSIYLCSVEDDWDSSRGYTFGSGTRLTVV.

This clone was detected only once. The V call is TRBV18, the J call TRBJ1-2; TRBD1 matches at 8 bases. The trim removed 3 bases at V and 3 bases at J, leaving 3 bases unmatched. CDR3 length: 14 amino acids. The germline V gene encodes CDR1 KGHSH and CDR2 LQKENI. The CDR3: CASSPTGEYYGYTF. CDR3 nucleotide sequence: TGTGCCAGCTCACCGACAGGGGAGTACTATGGCTACACCTTC.

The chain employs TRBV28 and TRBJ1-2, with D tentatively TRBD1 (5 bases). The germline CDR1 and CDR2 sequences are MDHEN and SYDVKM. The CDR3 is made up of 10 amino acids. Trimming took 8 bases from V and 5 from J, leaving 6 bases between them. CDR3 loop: CASAGYGYTF. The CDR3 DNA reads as TGTGCCAGCGCAGGGTATGGCTACACCTTC.

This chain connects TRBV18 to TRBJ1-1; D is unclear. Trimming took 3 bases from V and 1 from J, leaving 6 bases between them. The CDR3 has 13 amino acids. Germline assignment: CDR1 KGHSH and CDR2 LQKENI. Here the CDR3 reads CASSPRQNTEAFF. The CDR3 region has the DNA TGTGCCAGCTCACCTAGACAGAACACTGAAGCTTTCTTT. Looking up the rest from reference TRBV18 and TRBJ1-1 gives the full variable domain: NAGVMQNPRHLVRRRGQEARLRCSPMKGHSHVYWYRQLPEEGLKFMVYLQKENIIDESGMPKERFSAEFPKEGPSILRIQQVVRGDSAAYFCASSPRQNTEAFFGQGTRLTVV.

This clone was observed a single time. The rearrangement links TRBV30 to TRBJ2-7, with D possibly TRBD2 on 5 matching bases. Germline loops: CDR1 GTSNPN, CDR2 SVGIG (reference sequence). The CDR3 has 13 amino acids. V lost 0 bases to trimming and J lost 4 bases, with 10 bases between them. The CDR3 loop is CAWSVHGVYEQYF. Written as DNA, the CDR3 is TGTGCCTGGAGTGTACACGGGGTTTACGAGCAGTACTTC.

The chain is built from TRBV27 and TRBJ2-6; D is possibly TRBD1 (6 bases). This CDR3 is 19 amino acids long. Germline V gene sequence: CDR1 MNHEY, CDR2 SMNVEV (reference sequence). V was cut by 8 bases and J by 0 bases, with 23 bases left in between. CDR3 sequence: CASYSVTGSSFSGANVLTF. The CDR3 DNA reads TGTGCCAGCTATTCGGTCACAGGGTCCTCTTTCTCTGGGGCCAACGTCCTGACTTTC.

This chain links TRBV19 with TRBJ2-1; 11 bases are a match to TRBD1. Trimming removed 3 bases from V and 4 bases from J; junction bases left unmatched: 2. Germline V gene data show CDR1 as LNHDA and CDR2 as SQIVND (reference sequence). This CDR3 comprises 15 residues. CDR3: CASSIGTGGYNEQFF. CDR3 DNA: TGTGCCAGTAGTATCGGGACAGGGGGTTACAATGAGCAGTTCTTC.

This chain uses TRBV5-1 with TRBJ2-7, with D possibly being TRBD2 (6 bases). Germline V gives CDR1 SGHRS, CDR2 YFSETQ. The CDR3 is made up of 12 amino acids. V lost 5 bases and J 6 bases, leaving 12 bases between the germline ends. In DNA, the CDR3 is TGCGCCAGCAGAGCGGGTTGGGCCGAGCAGTACTTC. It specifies CASRAGWAEQYF.

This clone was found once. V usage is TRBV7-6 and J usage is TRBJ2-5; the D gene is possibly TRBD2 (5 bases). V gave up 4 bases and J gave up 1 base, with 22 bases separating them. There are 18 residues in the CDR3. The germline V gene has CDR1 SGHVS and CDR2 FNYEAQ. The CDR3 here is CASSSRGISIGSQETQYF. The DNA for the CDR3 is TGTGCCAGCAGCTCCCGGGGTATTAGTATAGGTTCCCAAGAGACCCAGTACTTC.

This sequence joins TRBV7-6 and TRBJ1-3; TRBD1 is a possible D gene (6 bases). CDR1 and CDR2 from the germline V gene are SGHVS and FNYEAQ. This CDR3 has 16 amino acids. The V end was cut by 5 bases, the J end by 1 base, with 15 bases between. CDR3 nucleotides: TGTGCCAGCAGCGAAAAAGGGGGAAAATCTGGAAACACCATATATTTT. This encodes CASSEKGGKSGNTIYF.

CDR3 region: CASSLARGQGEWDTQYF. The CDR3 nucleotides read TGTGCCAGCAGCTTAGCGCGGGGACAGGGGGAATGGGATACGCAGTATTTT. The chain employs TRBV7-6 and TRBJ2-3; 11 bases are shared with TRBD1. The CDR3 contains 17 residues. Looked up from germline, CDR1 is SGHVS and CDR2 is FNYEAQ. Losses at the gene ends were 0 bases for V and 6 bases for J; bases not matched to a gene: 8.

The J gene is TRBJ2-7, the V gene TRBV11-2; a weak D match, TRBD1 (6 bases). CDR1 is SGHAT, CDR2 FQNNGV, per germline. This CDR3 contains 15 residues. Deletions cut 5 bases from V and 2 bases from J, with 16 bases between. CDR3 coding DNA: TGTGCCAGCAGCGGGAACAGGGTCTTGGCCTACGAGCAGTACTTC. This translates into CASSGNRVLAYEQYF.

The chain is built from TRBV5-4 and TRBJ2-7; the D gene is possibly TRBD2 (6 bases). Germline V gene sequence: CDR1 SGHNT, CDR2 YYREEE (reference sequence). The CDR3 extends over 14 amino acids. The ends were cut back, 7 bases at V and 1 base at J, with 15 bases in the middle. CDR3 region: CASAPGGLSYEQYF. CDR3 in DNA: TGTGCCAGCGCCCCCGGGGGTCTTTCCTACGAGCAGTACTTC.

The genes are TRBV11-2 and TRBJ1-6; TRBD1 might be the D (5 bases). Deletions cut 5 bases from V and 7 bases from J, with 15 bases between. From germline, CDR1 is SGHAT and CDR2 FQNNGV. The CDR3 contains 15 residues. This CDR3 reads CASSPQGGPNSPLHF. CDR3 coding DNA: TGTGCCAGCAGCCCGCAGGGCGGACCGAATTCACCCCTCCACTTT.

The CDR3 here is CASSQDLLEISRGAVLDTQYF. In DNA form, the CDR3 reads TGTGCCAGCAGCCAAGATCTTCTTGAGATCTCCCGAGGCGCGGTGCTAGATACGCAGTATTTT. This chain joins TRBV3-1 (or the pseudogene TRBV3-2) and TRBJ2-3; no definite D call. Per germline, CDR1 LGHDT and CDR2 YNNKEL (reference sequence). This CDR3 has 21 residues. Trimming removed 0 bases from V and 5 bases from J, with 30 bases in between.